The sequence of this T cell receptor beta chain was determined in a study of cytomegalovirus exposure and HLA in healthy donors. This clone was detected only once. Trimming pared 4 bases from V and 2 bases from J, leaving 9 bases between. Germline values: CDR1 SGHKS, CDR2 YYEKEE (reference sequence). This CDR3 has 13 residues. PCR employed 60 Vbeta and 13 Jbeta primers. Here immunoSEQ multiplex PCR was the method, and the copy in TCRdb shows in-frame clones only, minus some. The repertoire consists of tens of thousands of clones, with 80% occurring once and the leading ten covering less than 7%. The rearrangement links TRBV5-5 to TRBJ1-2; unclear D gene. The material sequenced was PBMCs. This TCR was recovered from a male donor in good health and CMV-seronegative. The CDR3 nucleotides are TGTGCCAGCAGCCCGGAGATAAACTATGGCTACACCTTC. Translated, it gives CASSPEINYGYTF. Full variable domain (rest looked up from reference TRBV5-5 and TRBJ1-2): DAGVTQSPTHLIKTRGQQVTLRCSPISGHKSVSWYQQVLGQGPQFIFQYYEKEERGRGNFPDRFSARQFPNYSSELNVNALLLGDSALYLCASSPEINYGYTFGSGTRLTVV.